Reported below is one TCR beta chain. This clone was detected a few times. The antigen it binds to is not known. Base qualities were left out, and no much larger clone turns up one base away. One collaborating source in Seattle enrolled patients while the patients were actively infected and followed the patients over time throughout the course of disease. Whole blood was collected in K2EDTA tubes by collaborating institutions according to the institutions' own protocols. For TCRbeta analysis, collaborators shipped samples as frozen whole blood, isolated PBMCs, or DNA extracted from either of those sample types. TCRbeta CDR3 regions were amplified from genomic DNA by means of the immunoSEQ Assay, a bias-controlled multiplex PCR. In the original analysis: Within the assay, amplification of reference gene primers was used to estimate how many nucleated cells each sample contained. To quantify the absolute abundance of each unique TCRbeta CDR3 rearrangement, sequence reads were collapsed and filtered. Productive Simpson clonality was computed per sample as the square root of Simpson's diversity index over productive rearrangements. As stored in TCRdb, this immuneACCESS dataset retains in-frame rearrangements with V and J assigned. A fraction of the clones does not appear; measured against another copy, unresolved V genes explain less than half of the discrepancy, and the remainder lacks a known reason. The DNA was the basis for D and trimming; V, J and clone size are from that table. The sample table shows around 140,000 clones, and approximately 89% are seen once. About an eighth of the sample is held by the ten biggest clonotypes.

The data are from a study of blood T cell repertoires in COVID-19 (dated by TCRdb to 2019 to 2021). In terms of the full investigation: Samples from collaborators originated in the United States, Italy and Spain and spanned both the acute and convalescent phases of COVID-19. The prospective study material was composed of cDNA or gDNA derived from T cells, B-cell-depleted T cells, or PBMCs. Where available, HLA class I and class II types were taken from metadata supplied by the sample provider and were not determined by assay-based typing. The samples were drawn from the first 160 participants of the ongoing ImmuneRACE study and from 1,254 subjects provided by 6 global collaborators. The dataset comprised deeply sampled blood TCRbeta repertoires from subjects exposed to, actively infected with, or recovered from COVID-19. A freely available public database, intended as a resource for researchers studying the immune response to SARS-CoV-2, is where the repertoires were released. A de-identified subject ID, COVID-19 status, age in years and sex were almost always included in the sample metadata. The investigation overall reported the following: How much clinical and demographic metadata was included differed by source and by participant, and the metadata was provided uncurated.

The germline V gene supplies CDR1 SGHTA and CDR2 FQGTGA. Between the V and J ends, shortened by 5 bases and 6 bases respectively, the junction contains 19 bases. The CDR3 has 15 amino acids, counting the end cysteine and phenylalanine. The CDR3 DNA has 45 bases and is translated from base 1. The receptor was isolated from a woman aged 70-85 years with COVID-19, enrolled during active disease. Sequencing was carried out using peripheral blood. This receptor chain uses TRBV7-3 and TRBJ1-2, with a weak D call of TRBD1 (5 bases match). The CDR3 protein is CASSPRPGRVDGYTF. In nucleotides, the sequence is TGTGCCAGCAGCCCCCGCCCCGGCAGGGTGGATGGCTACACCTTC.